This is a list of T cell receptor beta chains from one sample in a study of T cell responses to AZD1222 COVID-19 vaccine. TCRdb's table, derived via immunoSEQ multiplex PCR, lists solely in-frame clones and lacks some. The sample consists of about 170,000 clones, around 88% of them appearing once. This specimen was peripheral blood, taken 28 days after the second AZD1222 dose. These receptors all stem from an adult who received the AZD1222 COVID-19 vaccine. The CDR3 runs from the conserved cysteine through the conserved F or W. The order of the fields is D gene, clone size, J gene, V gene, CDR3 protein, CDR3 DNA. The D gene is left open where the match is weak. Clone size is not always given. Where it is, it says once, few, many or a class for expanded clones.

>-|-|TRBJ1-3|TRBV10-2
CASTADRSSGNTIYF
TGCGCCAGCACTGCGGACAGAAGCTCTGGAAACACCATATATTTT
>-|-|TRBJ2-2|TRBV4-2
CASSQPQWNTGELFF
TGTGCCAGCAGCCAGCCTCAGTGGAACACCGGGGAGCTGTTTTTT
>TRBD1|-|TRBJ2-2|TRBV9
CASSVQGGNTGELFF
TGTGCCAGCAGCGTACAAGGGGGCAACACCGGGGAGCTGTTTTTT
>-|-|TRBJ1-3|TRBV11-2
CASRPQGRSGNTIYF
TGTGCCAGCAGACCTCAGGGAAGATCTGGAAACACCATATATTTT
>-|few|TRBJ1-1|TRBV6-5
CASSRLGQNTEAFF
TGTGCCAGCAGTCGTTTGGGACAGAACACTGAAGCTTTCTTT
>TRBD1|few|TRBJ1-4|TRBV10-3
CATGTGREKLFF
TGTGCCACGGGGACAGGGCGGGAAAAACTGTTTTTT
>TRBD1|-|TRBJ2-7|TRBV6-1
CASSEGTGIHYEQYF
TGTGCCAGCAGTGAAGGGACAGGGATTCACTACGAGCAGTACTTC
>-|-|TRBJ2-2|TRBV7-2
CASSFRGGELFF
TGTGCCAGCAGCTTCCGAGGAGGGGAGCTGTTTTTT
>TRBD1|-|TRBJ2-7|TRBV6-5
CASRARGWVYEQYF
TGTGCCAGCAGGGCCAGGGGGTGGGTCTACGAGCAGTACTTC
>-|-|TRBJ1-1|TRBV2
CASNEGDSDTEAFF
TGTGCCAGCAACGAGGGGGACTCGGACACTGAAGCTTTCTTT
>TRBD2|-|TRBJ2-7|TRBV12-3/TRBV12-4
CASSLTSGLQYF
TGTGCCAGCAGTTTAACTAGCGGGCTGCAGTACTTC
>TRBD1|-|TRBJ1-1|TRBV7-9
CASSLGTGGAAEAFF
TGTGCCAGCAGCTTAGGGACAGGGGGGGCGGCTGAAGCTTTCTTT
>-|-|TRBJ2-7|TRBV7-9
CASSLGRTYEQYF
TGTGCCAGCAGCTTGGGGAGGACTTACGAGCAGTACTTC
>-|once|TRBJ1-1|TRBV5-5
CASSYTGTNTEAFF
TGTGCCAGCAGCTATACAGGGACGAACACTGAAGCTTTCTTT
>TRBD2|-|TRBJ2-5|TRBV18
CASSPPSSGGETQYF
TGTGCCAGCTCACCACCCTCTTCGGGAGGGGAGACCCAGTACTTC
>-|-|TRBJ1-2|TRBV5-4
CASSSPGTRGYTF
TGTGCCAGCAGCTCACCAGGGACTCGTGGCTACACCTTC
>-|-|TRBJ1-4|TRBV30
CAWSVDSPRDVKLFF
TGTGCCTGGAGTGTCGACAGTCCTCGAGATGTAAAACTGTTTTTT
>-|-|TRBJ2-7|TRBV15
CATSSSYEQYF
TGTGCCACCAGCTCCTCCTACGAGCAGTACTTC
>-|-|TRBJ1-3|TRBV7-9
CASSSTGPGNTIYF
TGTGCCAGCAGCTCGACCGGGCCTGGAAACACCATATATTTT
>TRBD2|-|TRBJ2-3|TRBV7-9
CASSRGLTDTQYF
TGTGCCAGCAGCCGGGGACTAACAGATACGCAGTATTTT
>TRBD2|-|TRBJ2-7|TRBV2
CASSEKASGYEQYF
TGTGCCAGCAGTGAAAAGGCTAGCGGCTACGAGCAGTACTTC
>TRBD1|-|TRBJ1-2|TRBV5-6
CASSVGTAVAGYTF
TGTGCCAGCAGCGTAGGGACAGCCGTGGCCGGCTACACCTTC
>-|-|TRBJ1-4|TRBV4-3
CASSQDRGEGKLFF
TGCGCCAGCAGCCAAGATAGGGGGGAAGGGAAACTGTTTTTT
>TRBD2|-|TRBJ2-7|TRBV7-8
CASSDGGAAFEQYF
TGTGCCAGCAGCGACGGGGGGGCGGCTTTCGAGCAGTACTTC
>TRBD2|-|TRBJ2-1|TRBV4-2
CASSPATSGGNEQFF
TGTGCCAGCAGCCCCGCGACTAGCGGGGGCAATGAGCAGTTCTTC
>-|-|TRBJ1-4|TRBV2
CASRGGTNEKLFF
TGTGCCAGCAGGGGTGGTACTAATGAAAAACTGTTTTTT
>TRBD2|-|TRBJ2-5|TRBV9
CASSLGGLGVRETQYF
TGTGCCAGCTCCCTTGGGGGACTAGGGGTCCGAGAGACCCAGTACTTC
>TRBD1|once|TRBJ1-4|TRBV7-8
CASSLDRMGEKLFF
TGTGCCAGCAGTTTGGACAGGATGGGTGAAAAACTGTTTTTT
>-|few|TRBJ2-2|TRBV30
CAWSVRLTNTGELFF
TGTGCCTGGAGTGTACGGCTTACGAACACCGGGGAGCTGTTTTTT
>-|-|TRBJ1-6|TRBV29-1
CSAWGGGNSPLHF
TGCAGCGCCTGGGGGGGTGGTAATTCACCCCTCCACTTT
>TRBD1|-|TRBJ1-2|TRBV7-2
CASSLYLQGYGYTF
TGTGCCAGCAGCTTATATCTACAGGGGTATGGCTACACCTTC
>-|-|TRBJ2-7|TRBV6-5
CASSPGYGQYF
TGTGCCAGCAGTCCCGGCTATGGGCAGTACTTC
>-|few|TRBJ2-2|TRBV6-2/TRBV6-3
CASSYSLSGELFF
TGTGCCAGCAGTTACTCCCTCTCAGGGGAGCTGTTTTTT
>-|-|TRBJ2-7|TRBV9
CASSVDSLSYEQYF
TGTGCCAGCAGCGTGGACTCCCTTTCCTACGAGCAGTACTTC
>-|once|TRBJ1-3|TRBV5-1
CASSSSDTWSGNTIYF
TGCGCCAGCAGTTCCTCCGACACTTGGTCTGGAAACACCATATATTTT
>-|-|TRBJ1-2|TRBV5-4
CASSLMGGYTF
TGTGCCAGCAGCTTGATGGGTGGCTACACCTTC
>TRBD1|-|TRBJ2-7|TRBV2
CASRTGPGYEQYF
TGTGCCAGCAGGACAGGGCCGGGCTACGAGCAGTACTTC
>-|-|TRBJ2-2|TRBV5-1
CASRGGPPQTGELFF
TGCGCCAGCAGGGGGGGACCCCCCCAAACCGGGGAGCTGTTTTTT
>TRBD1|-|TRBJ2-1|TRBV27
CASSLTGGSTYNEQFF
TGTGCCAGCAGTCTCACAGGGGGCTCTACCTACAATGAGCAGTTCTTC
>TRBD1|-|TRBJ2-3|TRBV5-6
CASSPTRGLGTDTQYF
TGTGCCAGCAGCCCAACCAGGGGGTTGGGCACAGATACGCAGTATTTT
>TRBD1|few|TRBJ1-5|TRBV7-2
CASSWGQGTAQHF
TGTGCCAGCAGCTGGGGACAGGGCACGGCCCAGCATTTT
>-|-|TRBJ2-7|TRBV29-1
CSVELAGTLSYEQYF
TGCAGCGTTGAATTGGCCGGAACCCTTTCCTACGAGCAGTACTTC
>TRBD1|-|TRBJ2-1|TRBV5-5
CASSFLWTGDNNEQFF
TGTGCCAGCAGCTTTTTGTGGACAGGGGATAACAATGAGCAGTTCTTC
>TRBD1|few|TRBJ1-1|TRBV5-1
CASSSGTGTEAFF
TGCGCCAGCAGCTCGGGGACAGGCACTGAAGCTTTCTTT
>TRBD1|once|TRBJ1-6|TRBV9
CASSGSRDRGYNSPLHF
TGTGCCAGCAGCGGAAGCCGGGACAGGGGTTATAATTCACCCCTCCACTTT
>-|few|TRBJ2-2|TRBV4-3
CASSQDTKTGELFF
TGCGCCAGCAGCCAAGACACTAAGACCGGGGAGCTGTTTTTT
>TRBD1|once|TRBJ1-2|TRBV3-1/TRBV3-2
CASSQRDRGGYGYTF
TGTGCCAGCAGCCAACGGGACAGGGGGGGATATGGCTACACCTTC
>TRBD1|-|TRBJ2-7|TRBV6-2/TRBV6-3
CASSYRQGSAVDEQYF
TGTGCCAGCAGTTACCGACAGGGGTCCGCGGTCGACGAGCAGTACTTC
>-|-|TRBJ2-7|TRBV10-2
CASRGRTSYEQYF
TGCGCCAGCAGGGGCAGGACATCCTACGAGCAGTACTTC